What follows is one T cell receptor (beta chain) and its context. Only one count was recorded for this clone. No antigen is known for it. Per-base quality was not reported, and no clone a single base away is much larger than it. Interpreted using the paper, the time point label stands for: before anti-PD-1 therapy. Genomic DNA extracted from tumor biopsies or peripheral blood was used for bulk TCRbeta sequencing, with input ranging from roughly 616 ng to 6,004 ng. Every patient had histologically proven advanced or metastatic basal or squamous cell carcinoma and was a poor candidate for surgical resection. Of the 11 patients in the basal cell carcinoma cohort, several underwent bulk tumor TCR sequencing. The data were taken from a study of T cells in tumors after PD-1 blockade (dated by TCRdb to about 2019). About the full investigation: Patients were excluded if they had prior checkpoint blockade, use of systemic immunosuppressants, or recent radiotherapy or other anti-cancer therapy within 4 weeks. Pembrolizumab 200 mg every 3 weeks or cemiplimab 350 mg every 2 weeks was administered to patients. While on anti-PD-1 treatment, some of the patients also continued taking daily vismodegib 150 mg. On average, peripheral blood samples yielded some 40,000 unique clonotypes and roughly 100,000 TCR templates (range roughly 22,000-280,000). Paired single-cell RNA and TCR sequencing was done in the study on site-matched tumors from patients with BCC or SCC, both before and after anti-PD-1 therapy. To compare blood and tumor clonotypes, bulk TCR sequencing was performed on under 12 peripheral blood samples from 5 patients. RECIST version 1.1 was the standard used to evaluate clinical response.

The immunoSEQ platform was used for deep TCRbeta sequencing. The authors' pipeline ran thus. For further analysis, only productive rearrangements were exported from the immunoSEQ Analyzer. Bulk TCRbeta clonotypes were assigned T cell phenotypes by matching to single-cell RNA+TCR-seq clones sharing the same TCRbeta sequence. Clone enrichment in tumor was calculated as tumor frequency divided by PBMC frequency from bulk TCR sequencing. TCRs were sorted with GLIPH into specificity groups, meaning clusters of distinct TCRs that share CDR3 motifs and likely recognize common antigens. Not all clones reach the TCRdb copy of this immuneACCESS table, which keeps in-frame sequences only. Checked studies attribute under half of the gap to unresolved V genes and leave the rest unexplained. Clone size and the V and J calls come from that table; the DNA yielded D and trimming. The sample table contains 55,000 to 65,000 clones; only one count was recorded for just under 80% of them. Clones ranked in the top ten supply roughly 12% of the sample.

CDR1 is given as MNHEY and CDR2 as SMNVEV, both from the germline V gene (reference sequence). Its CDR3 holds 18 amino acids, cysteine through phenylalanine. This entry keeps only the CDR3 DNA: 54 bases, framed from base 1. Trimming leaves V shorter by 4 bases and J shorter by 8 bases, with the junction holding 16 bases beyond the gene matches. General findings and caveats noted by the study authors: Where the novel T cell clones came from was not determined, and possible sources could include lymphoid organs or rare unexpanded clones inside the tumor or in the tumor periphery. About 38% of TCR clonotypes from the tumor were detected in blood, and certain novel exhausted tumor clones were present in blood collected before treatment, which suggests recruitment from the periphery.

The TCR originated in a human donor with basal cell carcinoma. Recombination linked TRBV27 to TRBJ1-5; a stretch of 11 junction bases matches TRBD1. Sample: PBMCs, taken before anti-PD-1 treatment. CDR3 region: CASSSRKPQDRGLKPQHF. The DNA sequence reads TGTGCCAGCAGTTCCCGCAAACCTCAGGACAGGGGGCTCAAGCCCCAGCATTTT.